This T cell receptor (beta chain) stems from a study of OX40 agonist ivuxolimab in advanced cancers. The overall study: Partial responses were achieved by three patients, of whom one had hepatocellular carcinoma and two had cutaneous melanoma.

This clone was seen once. Some clones are missing from TCRdb's copy, which holds only in-frame ones; the method was immunoSEQ multiplex PCR. The sample contains roughly 49,000 clones, about 86% of which appear only once. CDR3 length: 13 residues. In germline, CDR1 is MRHNA, CDR2 SNTAGT. J gave up 6 bases and V 5 bases, and 6 bases lay outside the gene matches. The timepoints at which blood was sampled were baseline, cycle 4 day 1, and cycle 7 day 1. The chain is built from TRBV6-4 and TRBJ1-2; 7 nucleotides line up with TRBD1. The specimen comprised CD4+ or CD8+ T cells sorted from blood, sampled in a trial of the OX40 agonist ivuxolimab. The sequence derives from an adult with an advanced solid tumor such as melanoma, head and neck, liver or kidney cancer. DNA for the CDR3: TGTGCCAGCAGTCCGGGACAGTTAAATGGCTACACCTTC. Amino acids: CASSPGQLNGYTF.